This is a list of T cell receptor beta chains from one sample in a study of blood T cells in healthy people across ages. TCRdb re-analysed the 5' RACE reads in MiXCR, keeping a single row per CDR3 protein. The table has over a million distinct CDR3 sequences, roughly 40% seen once. Sequencing was done on a sample of blood. These receptors were collected from a woman between 18 and 29 years old in good health. Both conserved end residues are part of each CDR3. The D gene is left open where the match is weak. The size field is filled for only some rows; it gives once, few, many or a size class.

J	D	size	V	CDR3	DNA
TRBJ2-7	NA	NA	TRBV7-9	CATRGAGEQYF	TGTGCCACGCGCGGGGCAGGCGAGCAGTACTTC
TRBJ1-2	NA	NA	TRBV5-6	CASSPGSVVYGYTF	TGTGCCAGCAGCCCCGGGAGTGTCGTCTATGGCTACACCTTC
TRBJ2-2	TRBD1	once	TRBV10-3	CAISAYAGTGVSTGELFF	TGTGCCATCAGTGCCTACGCCGGGACAGGGGTGAGCACCGGGGAGCTGTTTTTT
TRBJ1-1	NA	few	TRBV4-1	CASSSPVGPPEAFF	TGCGCCAGCAGCTCCCCCGTGGGGCCCCCTGAAGCTTTCTTT
TRBJ2-1	TRBD2	NA	TRBV11-3	CASSLDYSGRADEQFF	TGTGCCAGCAGCTTAGATTACAGCGGGAGGGCCGATGAGCAGTTCTTC
TRBJ2-1	NA	few	TRBV29-1	CSVARAAPPYNEQFF	TGCAGCGTTGCACGAGCGGCCCCGCCTTACAATGAGCAGTTCTTC
TRBJ2-3	NA	NA	TRBV20-1	CSARDNRETDTQYF	TGCAGTGCTAGAGATAACAGGGAGACAGATACGCAGTATTTT
TRBJ1-6	NA	few	TRBV11-2	CASSFPSGGNSPLHF	TGTGCCAGCAGCTTCCCCAGCGGGGGTAATTCACCCCTCCACTTT
TRBJ2-7	NA	NA	TRBV11-2	CASSLNRDEQYF	TGTGCCAGCAGCCTTAACAGGGACGAGCAGTACTTC
TRBJ1-4	NA	NA	TRBV6-4	CASSEGKLFF	TGTGCCAGCAGTGAAGGAAAACTGTTTTTT
TRBJ2-3	TRBD2	NA	TRBV5-1	CASSDIAGGLPSTDTQYF	TGCGCCAGCAGCGACATAGCGGGGGGTCTACCTAGCACAGATACGCAGTATTTT
TRBJ2-5	TRBD2	NA	TRBV6-5	CASSYLWRGGRQETQYF	TGTGCCAGCAGTTACTTGTGGCGGGGGGGCCGGCAAGAGACCCAGTACTTC
TRBJ1-1	NA	NA	TRBV4-1	CASSLPGSNTEAFF	TGCGCCAGCAGCCTACCGGGGTCGAACACTGAAGCTTTCTTT
TRBJ2-3	NA	few	TRBV7-2	CASSVWQGTDTQYF	TGTGCCAGCAGCGTATGGCAGGGAACAGATACGCAGTATTTT
TRBJ2-3	NA	few	TRBV5-1	CASSSWTAVTDTQYF	TGCGCCAGCAGCTCATGGACAGCCGTCACAGATACGCAGTATTTT
TRBJ1-5	NA	NA	TRBV3-1	CASSQDGTQHNQPQHF	TGTGCCAGCAGCCAAGATGGGACTCAACATAATCAGCCCCAGCATTTT
TRBJ1-1	NA	NA	TRBV29-1	CSATTPVRTEAFF	TGCAGCGCCACTACCCCGGTGAGGACTGAAGCTTTCTTT
TRBJ2-7	NA	many	TRBV20-1	CSARGGSGYEQYF	TGCAGTGCTAGAGGTGGATCCGGCTACGAGCAGTACTTC
TRBJ2-1	NA	NA	TRBV4-1	CASSHAAGETQFF	TGCGCCAGCAGCCACGCGGCCGGAGAGACCCAGTTCTTC
TRBJ2-3	NA	few	TRBV7-7	CASSLGVSSATDTQYF	TGTGCTAGCAGCTTAGGGGTTAGTAGCGCCACAGATACGCAGTATTTT
TRBJ2-7	TRBD1	NA	TRBV29-1	CSVGRDSYEQYF	TGCAGCGTTGGCCGGGACAGCTACGAGCAGTACTTC
TRBJ2-1	TRBD2	few	TRBV15	CATSSTEVAERETYNEQFF	TGTGCCACCAGCAGTACGGAGGTAGCGGAGCGGGAGACTTACAATGAGCAGTTCTTC
TRBJ2-5	NA	few	TRBV5-5	CASTEHHSNQETQYF	TGTGCCAGCACCGAGCATCACAGCAACCAAGAGACCCAGTACTTC
TRBJ2-3	TRBD2	NA	TRBV4-2	CASSLAGGQDTQYF	TGTGCCAGCAGCCTAGCGGGGGGGCAAGATACGCAGTATTTT
TRBJ1-4	NA	few	TRBV20-1	CSASIGAGLVEKLFF	TGCAGTGCCTCCATTGGGGCAGGGCTGGTTGAAAAACTGTTTTTT
TRBJ2-3	NA	few	TRBV12-3/TRBV12-4	CASTLVERGSTDTQYF	TGTGCCAGCACCCTGGTCGAGAGGGGGAGCACAGATACGCAGTATTTT
TRBJ2-2	TRBD2	NA	TRBV7-6	CASSLAQEVAGGTGELFF	TGTGCCAGCAGCTTAGCGCAGGAAGTAGCGGGTGGCACCGGGGAGCTGTTTTTT
TRBJ2-1	NA	NA	TRBV5-1	CASSWGLNDNEQFF	TGCGCCAGCAGCTGGGGACTGAACGACAACGAGCAGTTCTTC
TRBJ2-1	TRBD2	NA	TRBV2	CASSEGTSEGNEQFF	TGTGCCAGCAGTGAAGGGACTAGCGAGGGGAATGAGCAGTTCTTC
TRBJ2-7	NA	NA	TRBV7-6	CASSLRLGASGSYNEQYF	TGTGCCAGCAGCCTCCGCCTAGGGGCGTCGGGCTCCTACAATGAGCAGTACTTC
TRBJ2-7	TRBD2	NA	TRBV20-1	CSAPSGGRAAYNEQYF	TGCAGTGCCCCATCCGGCGGGAGGGCAGCCTACAATGAGCAGTACTTC
TRBJ1-2	TRBD1	NA	TRBV25-1	CASMGQGLYSYGYTF	TGTGCCAGTATGGGACAGGGGCTATACAGCTATGGCTACACCTTC
TRBJ2-2	TRBD2	NA	TRBV6-5	CASSYHAGGVTGELFF	TGTGCCAGCAGTTACCACGCGGGGGGCGTCACCGGGGAGCTGTTTTTT
TRBJ2-1	NA	NA	TRBV3-1	CASSQEGSVQFF	TGTGCCAGCAGCCAAGAGGGCTCGGTCCAGTTCTTC
TRBJ1-1	NA	NA	TRBV3-1	CASSQGGALNTEAFF	TGTGCCAGCAGCCAAGGTGGAGCCTTGAACACTGAAGCTTTCTTT
TRBJ1-1	TRBD1	NA	TRBV3-1	CASSQDAGGSTGAFF	TGTGCCAGCAGCCAAGACGCAGGGGGGTCGACTGGAGCTTTCTTT
TRBJ1-6	NA	NA	TRBV2	CASSENSPLHF	TGTGCCAGCAGTGAAAACTCACCCCTCCACTTT
TRBJ2-1	NA	few	TRBV27	CASSNPGVYNEQFF	TGTGCCAGCAGTAACCCCGGCGTGTACAATGAGCAGTTCTTC
TRBJ2-5	NA	NA	TRBV4-1	CASSQVSTGRETQYF	TGCGCCAGCAGCCAAGTGTCTACAGGGCGAGAGACCCAGTACTTC
TRBJ2-3	NA	NA	TRBV4-1	CASSHGGTQYF	TGCGCCAGCAGCCATGGGGGGACGCAGTATTTT
TRBJ2-5	TRBD2	many	TRBV25-1	CASSPSGVETQYF	TGTGCCAGCAGTCCGAGCGGGGTGGAGACCCAGTACTTC